The clone carrying this TCR beta chain was picked up a small number of times. Its matching antigen is unknown. The sample is drawn from a study of T cells after yellow fever vaccination. The study, taken as a whole, reports: Abundant clonotypes from the bulk population could have been carried over as contaminants into FACS-sorted repertoires. Although most clonotypes did not, a small share appeared in both CD4 and CD8 compartments.

TCRdb reanalysed the 5' RACE reads using MiXCR and keeps one entry per CDR3 protein. This table has 200,000 to 300,000 distinct CDR3 sequences, 6% to 7.5% appearing once. This CDR3 is built from 16 residues. Per the germline V gene, CDR1 is MDHEN and CDR2 is SYDVKM. V was cut by 8 bases and J by 0 bases, with 14 bases left in between. The gene calls are TRBV28 and TRBJ2-6; D possibly corresponds to TRBD1 (5 bases). The source is a young man who received the YFV17D yellow fever vaccine. The input for sequencing was CD4+ T cells sorted from PBMCs, taken 15 days after the yellow fever booster vaccination. The DNA of the CDR3 is TGTGCCAGCCAAACTACAGGATTCTCTGGGGCCAACGTCCTGACTTTC. Its translation: CASQTTGFSGANVLTF.